This TCR beta chain came from a study of OX40 agonist ivuxolimab in advanced cancers. Study summary: Six ivuxolimab dose levels, 0.01 to 10 mg/kg, were given intravenously every 2 weeks. General study points: Clonal expansion in partial responders at 0.1-3.0 mg/kg ranked among the lowest. Low normalized T-cell clonal expansion also characterized some of the nonresponders. The antigens recognized by the expanded peripheral T cells, that is their antigen specificity, were not determined.

Comment on this clone: Its antigen remains unidentified.

Clones were sequenced by immunoSEQ multiplex PCR, and TCRdb holds only the in-frame ones, with some missing. The sample has tens of thousands of clones; 82% are singletons. This CDR3 comprises 14 residues. Germline-derived CDR1 and CDR2 are SGDLS and YYNGEE. Trimming pared 2 bases from V and 2 bases from J, leaving 11 bases between. The rearrangement joins TRBV9 to TRBJ2-7; D is possibly TRBD2 (5 bases). Material: CD4+ or CD8+ T cells sorted from blood, obtained in a trial of the OX40 agonist ivuxolimab. The sequence derives from an adult with an advanced solid tumor such as melanoma, head and neck, liver or kidney cancer. The CDR3 loop is CASSVDGETYEQYF. The CDR3 DNA follows: TGTGCCAGCAGCGTGGACGGGGAGACCTACGAGCAGTACTTC.